One sample yielded the 25 T cell receptor beta chains listed below, sequenced in a study of Graves' ophthalmopathy and Graves' hyperthyroidism. Transcripts of RNA were the source for amplifying TCR beta CDR3 regions. An initial RT-PCR round employing HTBI primers preceded a second-round multiplex PCR. TCRdb recomputed calls from the multiplex PCR reads with MiXCR, one row per CDR3 protein. Here the sample spans more than 300,000 distinct CDR3 sequences, about a sixth being singletons. Sample: peripheral blood. These receptors were obtained from an adult woman with stable Graves' hyperthyroidism.

This clonotype was counted at least ten times. The genes are TRBV18 and TRBJ2-7, with 8 nucleotides matching TRBD2. With 3 bases clipped from V and 5 bases from J, the junction kept 9 bases outside the gene matches. The V gene's germline CDR1 is KGHSH and CDR2 LQKENI. CDR3 length: 15 amino acids. The CDR3 DNA follows: TGTGCCAGCTCACCCCGAGGAGCGGGAGATGACGAGCAGTACTTC. Residues: CASSPRGAGDDEQYF.

This clonotype was recorded many times. The chain links TRBV28 to TRBJ2-7; 9 bases map to TRBD2. Per germline, CDR1 MDHEN and CDR2 SYDVKM. This CDR3 spans 15 amino acids. The V and J ends lost 2 bases and 10 bases, in that order; junction bases with no gene match: 12. CDR3 sequence (DNA): TGTGCCAGCAGTTTAGGGGGTGCGAGCGGGAGGATCCAGTACTTC. It encodes CASSLGGASGRIQYF.

V and J are TRBV6-5 and TRBJ2-5; a weak D match, TRBD1 (5 bases). V dropped 0 bases and J dropped 5 bases, with 16 bases sitting between them. Germline V CDR1 and CDR2: MNHEY, SVGAGI. The CDR3 contains 16 residues. The CDR3 loop reads CASSYSIRGDSETQYF. CDR3 nucleotides: TGTGCCAGCAGTTACTCGATAAGGGGCGATTCGGAGACCCAGTACTTC.

At least ten counts were recorded for this clonotype. The chain carries TRBV6-5 and TRBJ1-1; D is unclear. Germline CDR1 MNHEY, CDR2 SVGAGI. Trimming stripped 7 bases from V and 7 bases from J, with 13 bases between. This CDR3 has 12 residues. CDR3 sequence (DNA): TGTGCCAGCACCCCCGGGGAAGGTGAAGCTTTCTTT. Translating it yields CASTPGEGEAFF.

Many counts were recorded for this clonotype. The V and J genes are TRBV6-2 or TRBV6-3 and TRBJ1-2, with a possible D match to TRBD1 (6 bases). Trimming cost V 7 bases and J 6 bases, with 15 bases left between them. CDR3 size: 13 residues. Germline-derived CDR1 and CDR2 are MNHEY and SVGEGT. CDR3 sequence: CASNFQQGDGYTF. DNA of the CDR3: TGTGCCAGCAATTTCCAACAGGGAGATGGCTACACCTTC.

Many counts were recorded for this clonotype. This sequence joins TRBV28 and TRBJ2-7; D gene uncertain. The germline V and J ends were trimmed by 5 bases and 0 bases, with 11 bases remaining between them. The CDR3 covers 14 residues. The germline V gene encodes CDR1 MDHEN and CDR2 SYDVKM. The CDR3 sequence: CASSPFAPSYEQYF. The CDR3 coding sequence is TGTGCCAGCAGTCCCTTTGCGCCCTCCTACGAGCAGTACTTC. Using reference TRBV28 and TRBJ2-7 for the parts outside the CDR3, the full variable domain is DVKVTQSSRYLVKRTGEKVFLECVQDMDHENMFWYRQDPGLGLRLIYFSYDVKMKEKGDIPEGYSVSREKKERFSLILESASTNQTSMYLCASSPFAPSYEQYFGPGTRLTVT.

This clonotype has ten or more counts. This may be a read error: a much more frequent sequence differs by one nucleotide. This sequence joins TRBV12-5 and TRBJ2-7, with a possible D match to TRBD2 (6 bases). CDR1 is LGHNT and CDR2 is FRNRAP in the germline V gene. This CDR3 is built from 11 residues. Trimming left V 3 bases short and J 6 bases short, with 6 bases between. CDR3 bases: TGTGCTAGTGGTTTCGGGGGCGAGCAGTACTTC. Translated: CASGFGGEQYF.

Many counts were recorded for this clonotype. This chain links TRBV20-1 with TRBJ2-5; 8 bases are shared with TRBD1. The CDR3 loop spans 13 amino acids. The germline gives CDR1 DFQATT, CDR2 SNEGSKA (reference sequence). V dropped 3 bases and J dropped 4; count of bases not matched to a gene: 4. The CDR3 DNA reads TGCAGTGCTAGCCAGGGGGCGCGAGAGACCCAGTACTTC. It translates to CSASQGARETQYF.

This clonotype was observed many times. The V call is TRBV4-1, the J call TRBJ2-7; D unresolved. The germline V gene has CDR1 MGHRA and CDR2 YSYEKL. Trimming cost V 0 bases and J 4 bases, with 13 bases left between them. The CDR3 totals 15 residues. CDR3 residues: CASSQDLGTFYEQYF. CDR3 in DNA: TGCGCCAGCAGCCAAGATTTGGGCACCTTTTACGAGCAGTACTTC.

This clonotype was observed at least ten times. This chain uses TRBV4-2 with TRBJ2-7; D may correspond to TRBD1 or TRBD2 (5 bases each). Trimming cost V 4 bases and J 3 bases, with 25 bases left between them. CDR3 length equals 18 residues. CDR1 LGHNA and CDR2 YNFKEQ come from the germline V gene. The CDR3 DNA follows: TGTGCCAGCAGCCCAGAAACAGGACCGGGACGAACGGTCTACGAGCAGTACTTC. Amino acids: CASSPETGPGRTVYEQYF.

The rearrangement uses TRBV30 and TRBJ2-2; TRBD1 matches at 7 bases. The CDR3 consists of 14 residues. The V gene's germline CDR1 is GTSNPN and CDR2 SVGIG (reference sequence). The CDR3 DNA reads TGTGCTTTCAACAGGGGTCCGAACACCGGGGAGCTGTTTTTT. This codes for CAFNRGPNTGELFF.

This clonotype was observed at least ten times. This chain joins TRBV28 and TRBJ2-6; weak D call: TRBD2 (5 bases). V was cut by 6 bases and J by 2 bases, with 5 bases left in between. The CDR3 runs 13 residues. In germline, CDR1 is MDHEN, CDR2 SYDVKM. The CDR3 DNA follows: TGTGCCAGCAGGGAGGCTGGGGCCAACGTCCTGACTTTC. Its protein is CASREAGANVLTF.

The chain links TRBV6-5 to TRBJ1-2; weak D call: TRBD1 (5 bases). Deletions cut 0 bases from V and 3 bases from J, with 11 bases between. The CDR3 has 15 amino acids. Germline loops: CDR1 MNHEY, CDR2 SVGAGI. The CDR3 DNA follows: TGTGCCAGCAGTTACTCCGGGGGAAGTTACTATGGCTACACCTTC. It encodes CASSYSGGSYYGYTF.

This clonotype was detected ten times or more. This chain joins TRBV20-1 and TRBJ2-7, with D perhaps TRBD1 (5 bases). The CDR3 spans 12 residues. Trimming took 3 bases from V and 0 from J, leaving 6 bases between them. Germline V gives CDR1 DFQATT, CDR2 SNEGSKA (reference sequence). In DNA, the CDR3 is TGCAGTGCTAGCCAGGGCTCCTACGAGCAGTACTTC. It is translated as CSASQGSYEQYF.

This clonotype was found many times. The chain is built from TRBV11-2 and TRBJ2-5, with D maybe TRBD2 (5 bases). The germline V gene has CDR1 SGHAT and CDR2 FQNNGV. With 3 bases removed from V and 4 bases from J, the gap between germline ends came to 12 bases. The length of the CDR3 is 14 residues. The CDR3, as DNA: TGTGCCAGCAGCTTTTTTGGAGGAGGAGAGACCCAGTACTTC. It codes for CASSFFGGGETQYF.

Ten or more counts support this clonotype. This chain connects TRBV30 to TRBJ1-5, with a possible D match to TRBD1 (6 bases). The CDR3 is made up of 13 amino acids. CDR1 and CDR2 (germline): GTSNPN, SVGIG (reference sequence). Trimming cost V 5 bases and J 5 bases, with 13 bases left between them. The CDR3: CAWDPTGHQPQHF. In DNA, the CDR3 is TGTGCCTGGGACCCGACAGGCCATCAGCCCCAGCATTTT. Full variable domain (rest looked up from reference TRBV30 and TRBJ1-5): SQTIHQWPATLVQPVGSPLSLECTVEGTSNPNLYWYRQAAGRGLQLLFYSVGIGQISSEVPQNLSASRPQDRQFILSSKKLLLSDSGFYLCAWDPTGHQPQHFGDGTRLSIL.

This clonotype was seen repeatedly, ten times or more. The chain is built from TRBV27 and TRBJ2-7, with TRBD2 matching over 8 bases. J was trimmed by 4 bases and V by 1 base; bases with no gene match: 15. Per the germline V gene, CDR1 is MNHEY and CDR2 is SMNVEV (reference sequence). The CDR3 has 18 amino acids. The CDR3 sequence is CASSLLAGGAGGYYEQYF. CDR3 bases: TGTGCCAGCAGTTTATTGGCTGGGGGCGCGGGAGGATATTACGAGCAGTACTTC.

This clonotype was detected ten times or more. The chain recombines TRBV2 with TRBJ1-1, with D possibly TRBD1 on 6 matching bases. Germline CDR1 reads SNHLY; CDR2 reads FYNNEI. V was trimmed by 10 bases and J by 4 bases, leaving 16 bases between them. The CDR3 totals 13 residues. The CDR3 DNA is TGTGCCACTCAAGGGGGGGGTTTCACTGAAGCTTTCTTT. Translated, it gives CATQGGGFTEAFF.

This clonotype occurred many times. V and J are TRBV7-2 and TRBJ2-5, with TRBD1 matching over 8 bases. The J segment lost 1 base and the V segment lost 4 bases, leaving 11 bases of the junction unmatched. Germline CDR1 reads SGHTA; CDR2 reads FQGNSA. The CDR3 sequence is 17 residues long. For the CDR3, the DNA is TGTGCCAGCAGCTCCAAGTCGAGCAGGGGGCCCCAAGAGACCCAGTACTTC. Its translation is CASSSKSSRGPQETQYF.

This clonotype was seen just once. The chain couples TRBV6-1 to TRBJ1-2; D remains unclear. CDR1 and CDR2 (germline): MNHNS, SASEGT. Between the trimmed V and J ends, which lost 6 bases and 9 bases, there was a span of 14 bases. The CDR3 is 12 amino acids. CDR3 DNA sequence: TGTGCCAGCAGCCATAGGACGGCTAGCTACACCTTC. Translation: CASSHRTASYTF.

Many counts were recorded for this clonotype. The chain recombines TRBV20-1 with TRBJ2-5; tentatively, D is TRBD2 (5 bases). V was trimmed by 0 bases and J by 5 bases, leaving 10 bases between them. Germline V gene sequence: CDR1 DFQATT, CDR2 SNEGSKA (reference sequence). There are 13 residues in the CDR3. The CDR3 protein is CSARDGGRETQYF. Written as DNA, the CDR3 is TGCAGTGCTAGAGATGGCGGGCGGGAGACCCAGTACTTC.

The chain recombines TRBV18 with TRBJ2-7; D possibly uses TRBD1 or TRBD2 (5 bases each). Germline V gives CDR1 KGHSH, CDR2 LQKENI. The V and J ends lost 2 bases and 3 bases respectively, with 11 bases between them. This CDR3 is 14 amino acids long. The CDR3 DNA is TGTGCCAGCTCACCAAACCGGGGCAGCTACGAGCAGTACTTC. Protein: CASSPNRGSYEQYF.

This clonotype has ten or more counts. V and J are TRBV10-3 and TRBJ1-3, with D possibly TRBD1 on 5 matching bases. CDR3 size: 15 residues. Germline CDR1 ENHRY, CDR2 SYGVKD. Trimming pared 8 bases from V and 1 base from J, leaving 15 bases between. The CDR3, as DNA: TGTGCCATCGCGAGGGGCGGCATATCTGGAAACACCATATATTTT. This gives the protein CAIARGGISGNTIYF.

This clonotype was found many times. The V and J genes are TRBV12-3 or TRBV12-4 and TRBJ1-2; D is ambiguous. There are 13 residues in the CDR3. The V and J ends lost 3 bases and 4 bases respectively, with 9 bases between them. CDR3 bases: TGTGCCAGCAGTTTCTCGGCAGGCTATGGCTACACCTTC. It translates to CASSFSAGYGYTF.

The sample holds many counts of this clonotype. The rearrangement uses TRBV6-5 and TRBJ2-5; TRBD2 matches at 10 bases. V gave up 0 bases and J gave up 2 bases; unmatched junction bases: 3. In germline, CDR1 is MNHEY, CDR2 SVGAGI. The CDR3 sequence is 16 residues long. The CDR3 DNA follows: TGTGCCAGCAGTTACTCGGGACTAGCGCTTCAAGAGACCCAGTACTTC. Amino acid sequence: CASSYSGLALQETQYF.